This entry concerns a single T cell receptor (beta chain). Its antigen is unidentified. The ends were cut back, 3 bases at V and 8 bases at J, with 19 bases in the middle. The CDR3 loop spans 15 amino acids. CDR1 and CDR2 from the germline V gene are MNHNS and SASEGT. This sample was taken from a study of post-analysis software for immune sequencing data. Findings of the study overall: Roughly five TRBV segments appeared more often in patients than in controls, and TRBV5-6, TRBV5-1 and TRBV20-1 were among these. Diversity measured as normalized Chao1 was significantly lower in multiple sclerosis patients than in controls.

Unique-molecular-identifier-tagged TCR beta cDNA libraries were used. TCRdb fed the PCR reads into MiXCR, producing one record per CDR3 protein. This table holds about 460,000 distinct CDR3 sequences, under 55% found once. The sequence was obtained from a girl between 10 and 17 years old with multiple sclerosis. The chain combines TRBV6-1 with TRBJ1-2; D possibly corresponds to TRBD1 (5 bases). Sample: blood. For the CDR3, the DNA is TGTGCCAGCAGTGATGGGGGGAGACGCTCTGTCGGCTACACCTTC. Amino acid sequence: CASSDGGRRSVGYTF.